This is a list of T cell receptor beta chains from one sample in a study of shared clonotypes between healthy human individuals. This table comes from immunoSEQ multiplex PCR, and its TCRdb copy is limited to in-frame clones, with some not included. Seen here are 2 million to 2.5 million clones, more than 80% observed once, and the top ten hold under 0.45%. The sequenced material came from naive CD4+ T cells from PBMCs. Receptors originate from a man in his late teens or twenties in good health. Some clones in this sample may be carry-over from other donors' samples. The CDR3 runs from the conserved cysteine through the conserved F or W. A D gene is named only where the DNA matches it firmly. Clone size is given for some rows only: seen once, a few or many times, or a class if the clone is expanded.

>TRBJ1-2|.|13|TRBV14|.
TGTGCCAGCAGCCAGGGGGACAACTATGGCTACACCTTC
CASSQGDNYGYTF
>TRBJ1-2|.|14|TRBV11-1|.
TGTGCCAGCAGCTTGGCCCACAGCGAGGAGGGCTACACCTTC
CASSLAHSEEGYTF
>TRBJ1-1|.|12|TRBV28|.
TGTGCCAGCAGTCCTAGACCCTCAAGAGCTTTCTTT
CASSPRPSRAFF
>TRBJ1-1|.|14|TRBV5-1|.
TGCGCCAGCAGCCTCCCGACACCCAACACTGAAGCTTTCTTT
CASSLPTPNTEAFF
>TRBJ2-1|.|13|TRBV14|.
TGTGCCAGCAGCCAACAGGGCGCCAATGAGCAGTTCTTC
CASSQQGANEQFF
>TRBJ2-5|.|18|TRBV6-1|.
TGTGCCAGCAGTGAATTTGGGGGCAGGGGACGAAGATTGGAGACCCAGTACTTC
CASSEFGGRGRRLETQYF
>TRBJ2-1|.|14|TRBV28|.
TGTGCCAGCAGTTTAGCCCTCAGCGTGCTTCGGCAGTTCTTC
CASSLALSVLRQFF
>TRBJ2-5|.|13|TRBV6-5|.
TGTGCCAGCATAGCAGCCGGCGAGGAGACCCAGTACTTC
CASIAAGEETQYF
>TRBJ2-7|TRBD2|14|TRBV5-4|.
TGTGCCAGCAGCCCGGGACTAGCGGGAGTCTACGAAGACTTC
CASSPGLAGVYEDF
>TRBJ1-5|.|16|TRBV28|once
TGTGCCAGCAGTTTTAGGGCGTGGAGTCTGAATCAGCCCCAGCATTTT
CASSFRAWSLNQPQHF
>TRBJ2-3|TRBD2|15|TRBV5-1|.
TGCGCCAGCAGCTTAGGGACTAGCGGGAGAGATACGCAGTATTTT
CASSLGTSGRDTQYF
>TRBJ2-3|.|13|TRBV7-3|.
TGTGCCAGCAGTGGCGGGGGCACAGATACGCAGTATTTT
CASSGGGTDTQYF
>TRBJ2-3|.|15|TRBV7-9|.
TGTGCCAGCAGCTTAGTCGAGGGGTATACAGATACGCAGTATTTT
CASSLVEGYTDTQYF
>TRBJ1-5|.|15|TRBV7-9|.
TGTGCCAGCAGCTTTGGCAGTTCAAGCAATCAGCCCCAGCATTTT
CASSFGSSSNQPQHF
>TRBJ1-2|TRBD1|14|TRBV2|.
TGTGCCATTCCTCCCCGGACAGGGTACGGTGGCTACACCTTC
CAIPPRTGYGGYTF
>TRBJ2-1|.|15|TRBV5-4|once
TGTGCCAGCAGCCTTTCTATATCCCGGGTAAATGAGCAGTTCTTC
CASSLSISRVNEQFF
>TRBJ1-2|.|13|TRBV28|.
TGTGCCAGCTTAGCCGGGACCTACTATGGCTACACCTTC
CASLAGTYYGYTF
>TRBJ2-7|TRBD1|14|TRBV4-3|.
TGCGCCAGCAGCCAGACAGGGGGCTCCTACGAGCAGTACTTC
CASSQTGGSYEQYF
>TRBJ2-5|TRBD2|16|TRBV5-1|.
TGCGCCAGCAGCTTGGCGAGGCTAGCGGGAAGAGAGACCCAGTACTTC
CASSLARLAGRETQYF
>TRBJ1-1|.|13|TRBV28|.
TGTGCCAGCAGTAACCGCGGCAGGACAACCGCTTTCTTT
CASSNRGRTTAFF
>TRBJ2-3|TRBD2|16|TRBV2|.
TGTGCCAGCGCCGCTGGACTAGCGAGAAGCACAGATACGCAGTATTTT
CASAAGLARSTDTQYF
>TRBJ2-3|.|13|TRBV18|.
TGTGCCAGCTCACACTCTAGCACAGATACGCAGTATTTT
CASSHSSTDTQYF
>TRBJ2-1|.|15|TRBV2|.
TGTGCCAGCAGATACGGACTGCGATCCTACAATGAGCAGTTCTTC
CASRYGLRSYNEQFF
>TRBJ1-1|.|15|TRBV29-1|.
TGCAGCGTTGGCGGTTCGGGCGGTGTGAACACTGAAGCTTTCTTT
CSVGGSGGVNTEAFF
>TRBJ1-3|.|16|TRBV18|.
TGTGCCAGCTCACCAACACCGGGGGCGAGAGGAAACACCATATATTTT
CASSPTPGARGNTIYF
>TRBJ2-2|.|13|TRBV2|.
TGTGCCAGCAGTGAAGAGAAAGCCGGGGAGCTGTTTTTT
CASSEEKAGELFF
>TRBJ2-7|.|15|TRBV15|.
TGTGCCACCAGCAGAGATCGGGTCAGCTCCTACGAGCAGTACTTC
CATSRDRVSSYEQYF